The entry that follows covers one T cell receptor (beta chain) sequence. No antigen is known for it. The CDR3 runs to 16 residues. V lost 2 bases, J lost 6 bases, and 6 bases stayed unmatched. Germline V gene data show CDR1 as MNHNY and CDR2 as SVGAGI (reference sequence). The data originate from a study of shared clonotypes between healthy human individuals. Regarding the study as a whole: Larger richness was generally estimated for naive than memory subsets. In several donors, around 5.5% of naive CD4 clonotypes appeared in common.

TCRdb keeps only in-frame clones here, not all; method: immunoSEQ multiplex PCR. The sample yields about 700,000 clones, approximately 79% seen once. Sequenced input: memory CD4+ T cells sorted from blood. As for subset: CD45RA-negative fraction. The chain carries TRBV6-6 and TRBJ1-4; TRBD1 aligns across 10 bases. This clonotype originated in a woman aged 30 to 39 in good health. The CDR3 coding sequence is TGTGCCAGCAGTTACAGGACCGGGACAGGGGATGAAAAACTGTTTTTT. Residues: CASSYRTGTGDEKLFF.